The rows below give T cell receptor beta chains drawn from one sample of a study of cytomegalovirus exposure and HLA in healthy donors. TCRdb's table, derived via immunoSEQ multiplex PCR, lists solely in-frame clones and lacks some. The table records roughly 100,000 clones, approximately 82% of them present only once. The sequencing sample was made of PBMCs. These receptors originate from a man aged 40-49 years in good health and CMV-seropositive. Each CDR3 is given with its conserved first and last residue. D genes are given only for firm matches. The size field is filled for only some rows; it gives once, few, many or a size class.

j_call clone_size v_call d_call cdr3_aa cdr3_nt
TRBJ2-7 - TRBV29-1 - CSVEEMNTYEQYF TGCAGCGTTGAAGAAATGAACACCTACGAGCAGTACTTC
TRBJ2-7 - TRBV9 TRBD2 CASSVDGAGGFYEQYF TGTGCCAGCAGCGTAGACGGAGCGGGGGGATTCTACGAGCAGTACTTC
TRBJ1-5 - TRBV19 TRBD1 CASSMGGQGDYQPQHF TGTGCCAGTAGTATGGGCGGACAGGGGGATTATCAGCCCCAGCATTTT
TRBJ2-3 - TRBV5-4 - CASRDADTQYF TGTGCCAGCCGCGATGCAGATACGCAGTATTTT
TRBJ2-5 - TRBV19 TRBD1 CASSTLDRKETQYF TGTGCCAGTAGTACCCTGGACAGGAAAGAGACCCAGTACTTC
TRBJ2-1 - TRBV27 TRBD2 CASRSGGVYNEQFF TGTGCCAGCAGAAGCGGGGGGGTATACAATGAGCAGTTCTTC
TRBJ1-3 - TRBV6-5 TRBD1 CASSTGGYGNTIYF TGTGCCAGCTCGACAGGGGGATATGGAAACACCATATATTTT
TRBJ2-1 - TRBV2 TRBD2 CASREGLAGVHEQFF TGTGCCAGCAGGGAAGGACTAGCGGGAGTACATGAGCAGTTCTTC
TRBJ1-6 - TRBV23-1 TRBD1 CASSQSAQGEGSPLHF TGCGCCAGCAGTCAATCAGCACAGGGGGAAGGTTCACCCCTCCACTTT
TRBJ1-6 - TRBV19 TRBD1 CASSPDRVRNNSPLHF TGTGCCAGTAGTCCTGACAGGGTTAGGAATAATTCACCCCTCCACTTT
TRBJ2-1 - TRBV4-3 - CASSQDGPGRIGYNEQFF TGCGCCAGCAGCCAAGATGGTCCAGGGAGGATTGGCTACAATGAGCAGTTCTTC
TRBJ2-1 - TRBV6-1 - CASSGDYSSYNEQFF TGTGCCAGCAGTGGAGACTATAGCTCCTACAATGAGCAGTTCTTC
TRBJ2-2 - TRBV4-1 TRBD1 CASSRIILRDRENTGELFF TGCGCCAGCAGCCGCATTATCCTCCGGGACAGGGAGAACACTGGGGAGCTGTTTTTT
TRBJ1-1 - TRBV11-3 - CASSGGSTEAFF TGTGCCAGCAGCGGAGGGAGCACTGAAGCTTTCTTT
TRBJ2-2 - TRBV7-3 - CASSLTRSATGELFF TGTGCCAGCAGCTTAACGCGGAGCGCCACCGGGGAGCTGTTTTTT
TRBJ2-1 - TRBV5-6 TRBD2 CASSSRGLARNEQFF TGTGCCAGCAGCTCGCGGGGACTAGCGCGCAATGAGCAGTTCTTC
TRBJ2-5 - TRBV7-3 - CASSLTAGAPATQYF TGTGCCAGCAGCTTAACGGCGGGGGCCCCCGCGACCCAGTACTTC
TRBJ2-7 once TRBV6-6 - CASSYSTGTSYEQYF TGTGCCAGCAGTTACTCCACTGGGACATCGTACGAGCAGTACTTC
TRBJ2-1 - TRBV4-2 TRBD2 CASSHGGLAGGVNEQFF TGTGCCAGCAGCCATGGTGGACTAGCGGGAGGGGTCAATGAGCAGTTCTTC
TRBJ2-6 - TRBV4-3 - CASSQESPSGANGLTF TGCGCCAGCAGCCAAGAGTCTCCCTCTGGGGCCAACGGCCTGACTTTC